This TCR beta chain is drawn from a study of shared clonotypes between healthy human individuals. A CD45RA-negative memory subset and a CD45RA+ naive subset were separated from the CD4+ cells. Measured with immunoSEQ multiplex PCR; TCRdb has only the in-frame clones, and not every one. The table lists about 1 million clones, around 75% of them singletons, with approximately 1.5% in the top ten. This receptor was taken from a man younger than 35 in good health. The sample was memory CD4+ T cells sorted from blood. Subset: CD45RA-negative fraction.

CDR3 loop: CAWSVGLAGAAGELFF. CDR3 in DNA: TGTGCCTGGAGTGTAGGGCTAGCGGGGGCCGCCGGGGAGCTGTTTTTT. The J gene is TRBJ2-2, the V gene TRBV30, with 10 bases that match TRBD2. This CDR3 comprises 16 residues. The V gene's germline CDR1 is GTSNPN and CDR2 SVGIG (reference sequence). V gave up 0 bases and J gave up 6 bases; unmatched junction bases: 7.